Listed below are T cell receptor beta chains from one sample, sequenced in a study of T cells in Graves' hyperthyroidism and ophthalmopathy. TCRdb analysed the multiplex PCR reads with MiXCR anew, one entry per CDR3 protein. The table shows about 290,000 distinct CDR3 sequences, with less than 15% occurring only once. Material for sequencing was blood. The receptor source for this set is a woman aged 25 to 45 with Graves' hyperthyroidism that later progressed to Graves' ophthalmopathy. Both conserved end residues are part of each CDR3. Each record gives: V gene, D gene, clone size, J gene, CDR3 length, CDR3 protein, CDR3 DNA. The D gene is left open where the match is weak. Expanded clones are given a class, and other clones once, few, many or no size at all.

>TRBV6-1|TRBD2|NA|TRBJ2-7|14
CASSETSFSYEQYF
TGTGCCAGCAGTGAGACTAGCTTCTCCTACGAGCAGTACTTC
>TRBV19|NA|few|TRBJ2-7|14
CASSSTTGTYEQYF
TGTGCCAGTAGTTCTACGACTGGGACCTACGAGCAGTACTTC
>TRBV19|NA|NA|TRBJ2-2|14
CASGPTGRSGELFF
TGTGCCAGTGGTCCGACAGGGAGGAGCGGGGAGCTGTTTTTT
>TRBV4-3|TRBD1|few|TRBJ2-2|15
CASSRGQGGTGELFF
TGCGCCAGCAGCCGAGGACAGGGCGGCACCGGGGAGCTGTTTTTT
>TRBV27|TRBD2|NA|TRBJ2-5|15
CASSSLAGGGETQYF
TGTGCCAGCAGTTCCCTTGCGGGAGGCGGGGAGACCCAGTACTTC
>TRBV11-1|NA|many|TRBJ2-5|15
CASSLGVVVAGTQYF
TGTGCCAGCAGCTTAGGGGTGGTAGTCGCAGGGACCCAGTACTTC
>TRBV15|TRBD1|many|TRBJ2-2|15
CATSREQGVAGELFF
TGTGCCACCAGCAGAGAACAGGGGGTCGCCGGGGAGCTGTTTTTT
>TRBV6-2/TRBV6-3|TRBD1|many|TRBJ1-1|15
CASNSDRGLNTEAFF
TGTGCCAGCAACTCGGACAGGGGACTGAACACTGAAGCTTTCTTT
>TRBV3-1|TRBD2|many|TRBJ2-3|16
CASSQFLAGFTDTQYF
TGTGCCAGCAGCCAATTTCTAGCGGGGTTCACAGATACGCAGTATTTT
>TRBV7-2|TRBD1|many|TRBJ1-1|14
CASSLRDRVNEAFF
TGTGCCAGCAGCTTAAGGGACAGGGTAAATGAAGCTTTCTTT
>TRBV6-1|TRBD1|few|TRBJ1-4|14
CASSGRQGLEKLFF
TGTGCCAGCAGTGGGAGACAGGGTTTGGAAAAACTGTTTTTT
>TRBV6-1|NA|NA|TRBJ2-7|13
CASSPDYGYEQYF
TGTGCCAGCAGCCCTGATTACGGATACGAGCAGTACTTC
>TRBV10-3|TRBD1|few|TRBJ2-7|14
CAIAPGTGFYEQYF
TGTGCCATCGCGCCCGGGACAGGTTTTTACGAGCAGTACTTC
>TRBV11-2|NA|NA|TRBJ2-1|15
CASSSTGYSYNEQFF
TGTGCCAGCAGCTCAACAGGGTACTCCTACAATGAGCAGTTCTTC
>TRBV6-1|NA|many|TRBJ2-1|15
CASRNTLLSYNEQFF
TGTGCCAGCAGAAACACCCTCCTCTCCTACAATGAGCAGTTCTTC
>TRBV4-3|TRBD2|NA|TRBJ2-7|17
CASARAYLAESSYEQYF
TGCGCCAGCGCCAGGGCCTACCTAGCGGAAAGCTCCTACGAGCAGTACTTC
>TRBV3-1|NA|many|TRBJ1-2|15
CASSQVDRLFGGYTF
TGTGCCAGCAGCCAAGTGGACAGACTTTTTGGTGGCTACACCTTC
>TRBV30|NA|many|TRBJ2-3|16
CAWSVRLGGVTDTQYF
TGTGCCTGGAGTGTACGACTAGGGGGAGTCACAGATACGCAGTATTTT
>TRBV27|TRBD1|many|TRBJ2-7|15
CASSTPRQGAYEQYF
TGTGCCAGCAGCACTCCCCGACAGGGCGCCTACGAGCAGTACTTC
>TRBV12-5|NA|NA|TRBJ2-1|16
CASGRTQGQLYNEQFF
TGTGCTAGTGGCCGGACACAGGGTCAACTTTACAATGAGCAGTTCTTC
>TRBV5-1|TRBD1|many|TRBJ2-7|14
CASSLETGTGEQYF
TGCGCCAGCAGCCTTGAGACAGGGACGGGTGAGCAGTACTTC
>TRBV27|TRBD1|NA|TRBJ1-1|14
CASSFRQGWTKAFF
TGTGCCAGCAGTTTCCGACAGGGATGGACTAAAGCTTTCTTT
>TRBV11-1|TRBD1|many|TRBJ2-7|15
CASSYGTGESYEQYF
TGTGCCAGCAGCTACGGAACAGGGGAGTCCTACGAGCAGTACTTC
>TRBV29-1|TRBD2|many|TRBJ2-1|13
CSVESGNGNEQFF
TGCAGCGTTGAAAGCGGGAACGGGAATGAGCAGTTCTTC
>TRBV4-1|NA|NA|TRBJ2-2|16
CASSQEPGGAGGELFF
TGCGCCAGCAGCCAAGAACCCGGGGGCGCAGGCGGGGAGCTGTTTTTT
>TRBV6-1|NA|many|TRBJ1-1|13
CASSDPVNTEAFF
TGTGCCAGCAGTGACCCCGTGAACACTGAAGCTTTCTTT
>TRBV24-1|NA|many|TRBJ2-1|14
CATQGGRREKEQFF
TGTGCCACCCAGGGGGGGAGGAGGGAAAAAGAGCAGTTCTTC
>TRBV20-1|TRBD1|many|TRBJ1-2|12
CSAEQGAEGYTF
TGCAGTGCAGAACAGGGGGCGGAAGGCTACACCTTC
>TRBV13|TRBD1|many|TRBJ2-1|17
CASSSQVGTGSDNEQFF
TGTGCCAGCAGCTCCCAAGTTGGGACAGGGAGCGACAATGAGCAGTTCTTC
>TRBV3-1|TRBD2|many|TRBJ2-7|15
CASSPGLAGNDEQYF
TGTGCCAGCAGCCCGGGACTAGCGGGTAATGACGAGCAGTACTTC
>TRBV6-2/TRBV6-3|TRBD1|many|TRBJ2-7|13
CASSNGQGDEQYF
TGTGCCAGCAGTAACGGACAGGGGGACGAGCAGTACTTC
>TRBV5-1|NA|many|TRBJ2-1|15
CASSLTRLLYNEQFF
TGCGCCAGCAGCTTGACCCGACTCCTCTACAATGAGCAGTTCTTC
>TRBV5-6|NA|NA|TRBJ1-3|16
CASSLGFGGSGNTIYF
TGTGCCAGCAGCTTGGGATTTGGGGGCTCTGGAAACACCATATATTTT
>TRBV12-3/TRBV12-4|TRBD2|many|TRBJ2-3|16
CASSDTLAGGTDTQYF
TGTGCCAGCAGCGATACACTAGCGGGAGGCACAGATACGCAGTATTTT
>TRBV28|TRBD1|many|TRBJ1-4|15
CASSFSGQGNEKLFF
TGTGCCAGCAGTTTCTCGGGACAGGGGAATGAAAAACTGTTTTTT
>TRBV7-2|TRBD2|many|TRBJ2-7|15
CASKVRLAGIYEQYF
TGTGCCAGCAAAGTACGCCTAGCGGGAATATACGAGCAGTACTTC
>TRBV2|NA|many|TRBJ1-1|14
CASSEGGPNTEAFF
TGTGCCAGCAGTGAGGGGGGACCGAACACTGAAGCTTTCTTT
>TRBV20-1|NA|many|TRBJ1-2|16
CSATRPAARIENRYTF
TGCAGTGCCACCCGTCCGGCAGCGAGAATAGAAAATCGCTACACCTTC
>TRBV7-2|NA|many|TRBJ1-2|19
CASSQSMIRVGPLNYGYTF
TGTGCCAGCAGCCAAAGTATGATCCGGGTTGGACCGCTTAACTATGGCTACACCTTC
>TRBV30|NA|many|TRBJ1-1|15
CAWSVQKSLNTEAFF
TGTGCCTGGAGTGTACAGAAAAGTCTAAACACTGAAGCTTTCTTT
>TRBV11-2|NA|many|TRBJ1-1|13
CASSLVGRDEAFF
TGTGCCAGCAGCTTAGTAGGGAGAGATGAAGCTTTCTTT
>TRBV20-1|TRBD1|NA|TRBJ2-7|16
CSARETGQGLAYEQYF
TGCAGTGCTAGAGAAACGGGACAGGGGCTAGCCTACGAGCAGTACTTC
>TRBV6-2/TRBV6-3|NA|many|TRBJ2-7|13
CASSYPPRYEQYF
TGTGCCAGCAGTTACCCCCCTCGCTACGAGCAGTACTTC
>TRBV18|TRBD2|many|TRBJ2-7|14
CASSPGTSGPEQYF
TGTGCCAGCTCTCCCGGGACTAGCGGCCCGGAGCAGTACTTC
>TRBV28|NA|once|TRBJ2-1|13
CASRGLGYNEQFF
TGTGCCAGCAGGGGGCTAGGGTACAATGAGCAGTTCTTC
>TRBV11-2|TRBD2|many|TRBJ2-7|17
CASRTLAGRGRTYEQYF
TGTGCCAGCAGAACCCTAGCGGGTCGAGGAAGGACCTACGAGCAGTACTTC
>TRBV12-3/TRBV12-4|NA|many|TRBJ2-1|15
CASSRDRDSYNEQFF
TGTGCCAGCAGTCGCGACAGGGACTCGTACAATGAGCAGTTCTTC
>TRBV19|NA|NA|TRBJ2-1|13
CASSISLYNEQFF
TGTGCCAGTAGTATAAGTCTTTACAATGAGCAGTTCTTC
>TRBV7-2|TRBD1|many|TRBJ2-1|13
CASSSDRGFQQFF
TGTGCCAGCAGCTCGGACAGGGGCTTTCAGCAGTTCTTC
>TRBV12-3/TRBV12-4|TRBD1|many|TRBJ2-7|16
CASSLARTGKLYEQYF
TGTGCCAGCAGTTTAGCGCGGACAGGAAAACTCTACGAGCAGTACTTC
>TRBV6-1|TRBD1|many|TRBJ1-1|14
CASRADRAATEAFF
TGTGCCAGCAGGGCGGACAGGGCGGCCACTGAAGCTTTCTTT
>TRBV6-4|TRBD2|many|TRBJ2-1|14
CASSRRGRYNEQFF
TGTGCCAGCAGCCGGCGCGGGAGATACAATGAGCAGTTCTTC
>TRBV28|NA|many|TRBJ2-2|14
CASSSIGGAGELFF
TGTGCCAGCAGCTCTATAGGGGGAGCCGGGGAGCTGTTTTTT